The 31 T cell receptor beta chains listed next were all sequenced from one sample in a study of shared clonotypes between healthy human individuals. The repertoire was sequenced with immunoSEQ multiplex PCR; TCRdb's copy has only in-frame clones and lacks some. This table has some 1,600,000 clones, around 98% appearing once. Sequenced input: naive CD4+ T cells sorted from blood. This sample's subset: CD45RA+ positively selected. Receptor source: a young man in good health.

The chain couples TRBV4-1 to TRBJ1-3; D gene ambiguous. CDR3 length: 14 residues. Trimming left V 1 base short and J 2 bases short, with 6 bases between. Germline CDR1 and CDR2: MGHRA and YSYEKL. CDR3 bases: TGCGCCAGCAGCCAAGGTGTGCCTGGAAACACCATATATTTT. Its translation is CASSQGVPGNTIYF.

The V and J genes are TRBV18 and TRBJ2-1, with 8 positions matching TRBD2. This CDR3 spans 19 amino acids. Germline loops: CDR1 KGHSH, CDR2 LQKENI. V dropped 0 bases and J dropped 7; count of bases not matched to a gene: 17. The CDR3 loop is CASSPPKGRGSGIGNEQFF. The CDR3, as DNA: TGTGCCAGCTCACCACCGAAGGGGCGGGGTAGCGGGATCGGGAATGAGCAGTTCTTC.

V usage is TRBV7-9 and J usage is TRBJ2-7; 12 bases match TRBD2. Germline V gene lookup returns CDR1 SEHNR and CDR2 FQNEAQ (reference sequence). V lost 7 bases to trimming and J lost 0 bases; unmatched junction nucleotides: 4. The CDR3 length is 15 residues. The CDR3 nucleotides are TGTGCCAGCACCGTGACTAGCGGGAGCTCCTACGAGCAGTACTTC. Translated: CASTVTSGSSYEQYF.

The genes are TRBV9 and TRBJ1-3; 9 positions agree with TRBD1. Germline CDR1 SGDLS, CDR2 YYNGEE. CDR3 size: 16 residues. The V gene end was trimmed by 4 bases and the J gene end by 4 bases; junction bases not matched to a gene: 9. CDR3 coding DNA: TGTGCCAGCAGCCCCACACAGGGGGCGCTAGGAAACACCATATATTTT. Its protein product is CASSPTQGALGNTIYF.

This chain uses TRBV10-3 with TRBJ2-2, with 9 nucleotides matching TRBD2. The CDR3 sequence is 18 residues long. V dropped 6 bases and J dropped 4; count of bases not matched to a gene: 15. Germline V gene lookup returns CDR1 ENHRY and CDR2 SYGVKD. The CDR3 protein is CAISVTSGWPGGTGELFF. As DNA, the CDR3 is TGTGCCATCAGCGTTACTAGCGGGTGGCCCGGGGGCACCGGGGAGCTGTTTTTT.

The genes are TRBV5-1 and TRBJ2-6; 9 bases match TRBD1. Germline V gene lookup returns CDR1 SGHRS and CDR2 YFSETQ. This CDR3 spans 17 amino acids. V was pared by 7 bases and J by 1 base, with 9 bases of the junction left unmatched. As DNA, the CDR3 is TGCGCCAGCTCCTACAGGGGGCAAGGGTCTGGGGCCAACGTCCTGACTTTC. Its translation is CASSYRGQGSGANVLTF.

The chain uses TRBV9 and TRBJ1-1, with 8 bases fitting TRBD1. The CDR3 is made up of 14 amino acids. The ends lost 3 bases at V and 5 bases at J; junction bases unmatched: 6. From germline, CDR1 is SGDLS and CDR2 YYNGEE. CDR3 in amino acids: CASSAGQGRTEAFF. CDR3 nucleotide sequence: TGTGCCAGCAGCGCAGGACAGGGAAGAACTGAAGCTTTCTTT.

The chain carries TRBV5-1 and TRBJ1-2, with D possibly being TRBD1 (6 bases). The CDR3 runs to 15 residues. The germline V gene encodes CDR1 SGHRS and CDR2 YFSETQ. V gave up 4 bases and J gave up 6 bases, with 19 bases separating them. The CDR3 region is CASSAPDRRENGYTF. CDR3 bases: TGCGCCAGCAGCGCGCCGGACAGAAGGGAGAATGGCTACACCTTC.

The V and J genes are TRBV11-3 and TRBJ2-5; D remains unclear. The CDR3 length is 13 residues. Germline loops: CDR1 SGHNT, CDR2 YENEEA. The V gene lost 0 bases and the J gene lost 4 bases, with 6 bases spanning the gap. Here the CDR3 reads CASSLDRSETQYF. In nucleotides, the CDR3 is TGTGCCAGCAGCTTAGACCGATCAGAGACCCAGTACTTC.

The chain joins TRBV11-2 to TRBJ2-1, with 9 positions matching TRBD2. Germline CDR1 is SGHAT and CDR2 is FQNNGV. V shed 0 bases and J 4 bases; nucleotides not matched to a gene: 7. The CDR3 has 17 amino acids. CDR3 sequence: CASSLEASGVGYNEQFF. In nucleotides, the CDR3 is TGTGCCAGCAGCTTAGAGGCTAGCGGGGTGGGATACAATGAGCAGTTCTTC.

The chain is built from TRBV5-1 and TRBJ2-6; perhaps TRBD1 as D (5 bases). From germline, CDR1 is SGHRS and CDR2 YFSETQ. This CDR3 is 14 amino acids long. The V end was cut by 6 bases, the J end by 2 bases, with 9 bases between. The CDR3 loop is CASNFRAGANVLTF. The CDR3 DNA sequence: TGCGCCAGCAATTTCAGGGCTGGGGCCAACGTCCTGACTTTC.

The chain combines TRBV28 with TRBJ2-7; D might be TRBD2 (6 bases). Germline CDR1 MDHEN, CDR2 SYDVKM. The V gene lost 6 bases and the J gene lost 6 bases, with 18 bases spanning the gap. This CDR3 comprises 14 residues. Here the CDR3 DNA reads TGTGCCAGCAGCTATGGGGGGTCTTTTAGCGAGCAGTACTTC. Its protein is CASSYGGSFSEQYF.

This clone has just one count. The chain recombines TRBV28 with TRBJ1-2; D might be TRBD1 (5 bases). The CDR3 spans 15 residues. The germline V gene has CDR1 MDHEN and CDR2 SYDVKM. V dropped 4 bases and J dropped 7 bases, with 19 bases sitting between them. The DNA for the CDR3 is TGTGCCAGCAGTTCCCAAGGGACCGACTTTGGTGGCTACACCTTC. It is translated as CASSSQGTDFGGYTF.

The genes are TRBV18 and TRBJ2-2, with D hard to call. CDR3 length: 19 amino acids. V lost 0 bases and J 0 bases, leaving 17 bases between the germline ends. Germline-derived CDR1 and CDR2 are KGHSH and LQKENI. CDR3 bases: TGTGCCAGCTCACCACCTACCACGGGTAACCCAACGAACACCGGGGAGCTGTTTTTT. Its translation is CASSPPTTGNPTNTGELFF. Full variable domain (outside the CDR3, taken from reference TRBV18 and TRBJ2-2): NAGVMQNPRHLVRRRGQEARLRCSPMKGHSHVYWYRQLPEEGLKFMVYLQKENIIDESGMPKERFSAEFPKEGPSILRIQQVVRGDSAAYFCASSPPTTGNPTNTGELFFGEGSRLTVL.

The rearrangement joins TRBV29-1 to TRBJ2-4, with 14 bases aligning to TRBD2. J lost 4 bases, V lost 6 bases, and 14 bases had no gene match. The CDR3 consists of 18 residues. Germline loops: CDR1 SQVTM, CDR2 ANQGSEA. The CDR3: CSVATWRLAGGSKNIQYF. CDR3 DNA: TGCAGCGTGGCCACCTGGAGACTAGCGGGAGGGTCGAAAAACATTCAGTACTTC. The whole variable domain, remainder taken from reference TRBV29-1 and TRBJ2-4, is SAVISQKPSRDICQRGTSLTIQCQVDSQVTMMFWYRQQPGQSLTLIATANQGSEATYESGFVIDKFPISRPNLTFSTLTVSNMSPEDSSIYLCSVATWRLAGGSKNIQYFGAGTRLSVL.

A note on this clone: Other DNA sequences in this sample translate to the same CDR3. The CDR3 spells CASSSQGNTEAFF. The DNA for the CDR3 is TGCGCCAGCAGTTCACAGGGGAACACTGAAGCTTTCTTT. This rearrangement joins TRBV5-1 to TRBJ1-1; TRBD1 is a possible D gene (6 bases). The CDR3 sequence is 13 residues long. Germline loops: CDR1 SGHRS, CDR2 YFSETQ. Trimming stripped 5 bases from V and 1 base from J, with 9 bases between.

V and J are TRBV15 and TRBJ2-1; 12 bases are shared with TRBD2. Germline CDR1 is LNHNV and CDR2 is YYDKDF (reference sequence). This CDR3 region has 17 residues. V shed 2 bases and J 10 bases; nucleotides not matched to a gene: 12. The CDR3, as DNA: TGTGCCACCAGCAGACTTGGGGTGACTAGCGGGAGAGGGGAGCAGTTCTTC. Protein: CATSRLGVTSGRGEQFF.

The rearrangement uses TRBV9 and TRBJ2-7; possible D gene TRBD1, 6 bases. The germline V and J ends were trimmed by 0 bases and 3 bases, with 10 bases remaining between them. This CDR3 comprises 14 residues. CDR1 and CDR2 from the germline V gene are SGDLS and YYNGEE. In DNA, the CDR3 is TGTGCCAGCAGCGTAGGGGACACCTACTACGAGCAGTACTTC. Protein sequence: CASSVGDTYYEQYF.

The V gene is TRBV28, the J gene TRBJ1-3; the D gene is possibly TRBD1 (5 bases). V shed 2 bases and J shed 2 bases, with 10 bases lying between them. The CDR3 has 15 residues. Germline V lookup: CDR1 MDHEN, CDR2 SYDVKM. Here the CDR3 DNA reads TGTGCCAGCAGTTTAGGGCAGGGCCCTGGAAACACCATATATTTT. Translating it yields CASSLGQGPGNTIYF.

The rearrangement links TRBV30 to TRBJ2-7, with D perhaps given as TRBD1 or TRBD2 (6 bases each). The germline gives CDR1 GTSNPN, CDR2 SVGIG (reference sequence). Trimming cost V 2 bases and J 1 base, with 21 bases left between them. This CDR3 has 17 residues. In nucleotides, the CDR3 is TGTGCCTGGAGTCAAGACCGGAGGGGGATAGGGTCCTACGAGCAGTACTTC. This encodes CAWSQDRRGIGSYEQYF.

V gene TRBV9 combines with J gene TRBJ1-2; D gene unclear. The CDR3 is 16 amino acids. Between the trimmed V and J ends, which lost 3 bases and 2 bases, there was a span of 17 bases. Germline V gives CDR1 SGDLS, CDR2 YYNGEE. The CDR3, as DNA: TGTGCCAGCAGCGCCGGCCTATCGGCGAAGAACTATGGCTACACCTTC. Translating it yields CASSAGLSAKNYGYTF.

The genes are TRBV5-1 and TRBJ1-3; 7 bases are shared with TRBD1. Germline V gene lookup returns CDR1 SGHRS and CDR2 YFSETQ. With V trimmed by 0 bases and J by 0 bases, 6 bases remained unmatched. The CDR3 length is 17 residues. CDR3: CASSLDDRVRSGNTIYF. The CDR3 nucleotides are TGCGCCAGCAGCTTGGATGACAGGGTGCGCTCTGGAAACACCATATATTTT.

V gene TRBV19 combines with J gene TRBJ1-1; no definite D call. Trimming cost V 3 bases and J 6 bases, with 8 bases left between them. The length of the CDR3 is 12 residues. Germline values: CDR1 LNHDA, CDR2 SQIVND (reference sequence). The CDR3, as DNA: TGTGCCAGTAGTATGAGCTGGGCTGAAGCTTTCTTT. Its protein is CASSMSWAEAFF.

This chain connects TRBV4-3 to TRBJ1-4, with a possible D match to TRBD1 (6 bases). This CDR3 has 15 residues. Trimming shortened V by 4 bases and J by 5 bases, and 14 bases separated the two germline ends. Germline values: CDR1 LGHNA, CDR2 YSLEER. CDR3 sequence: CASSREQGKNEKLFF. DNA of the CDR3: TGCGCCAGCAGCCGAGAACAGGGAAAGAATGAAAAACTGTTTTTT.

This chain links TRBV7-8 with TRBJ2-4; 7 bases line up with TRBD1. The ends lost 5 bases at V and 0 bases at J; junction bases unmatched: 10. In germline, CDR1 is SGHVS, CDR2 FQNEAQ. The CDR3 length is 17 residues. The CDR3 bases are TGTGCCAGCAGCCCGCGGACAGGCCTATTAGCCAAAAACATTCAGTACTTC. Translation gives CASSPRTGLLAKNIQYF.

Here the CDR3 reads CASSLIRRGTHTDTQYF. DNA of the CDR3: TGCGCCAGCAGCTTGATTCGTAGGGGGACCCACACAGATACGCAGTATTTT. V usage is TRBV5-1 and J usage is TRBJ2-3; TRBD1 might be the D (6 bases). Looked up from germline, CDR1 is SGHRS and CDR2 is YFSETQ. The CDR3 totals 17 residues. V dropped 1 base and J dropped 2 bases, with 17 bases sitting between them.

The DNA for the CDR3 is TGCGCCACCCGCCCGGGGACGAACACCGGGGAGCTGTTTTTT. This sequence encodes CATRPGTNTGELFF. The rearrangement joins TRBV10-2 to TRBJ2-2; D perhaps matches TRBD2 (5 bases). Per the germline V gene, CDR1 is WSHSY and CDR2 is SAAADI. The CDR3 is 14 amino acids. Trimming pared 10 bases from V and 0 bases from J, leaving 12 bases between.

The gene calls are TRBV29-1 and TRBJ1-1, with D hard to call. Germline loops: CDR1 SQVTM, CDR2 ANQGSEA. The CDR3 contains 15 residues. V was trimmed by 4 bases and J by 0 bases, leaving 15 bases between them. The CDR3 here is CSVAANPAMNTEAFF. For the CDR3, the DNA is TGCAGCGTTGCGGCGAACCCAGCGATGAACACTGAAGCTTTCTTT.

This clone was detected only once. CDR3 loop: CASTRRQGAFEKLFF. The DNA of the CDR3 is TGTGCCAGTACCAGACGACAGGGGGCTTTTGAAAAACTGTTTTTT. This chain joins TRBV19 and TRBJ1-4, with 10 bases identical to TRBD1. The length of the CDR3 is 15 residues. Germline loops: CDR1 LNHDA, CDR2 SQIVND (reference sequence). Trimming at V came to 7 bases and at J to 7 bases, leaving 9 bases not matched to a gene. Drawing the rest from reference TRBV19 and TRBJ1-4, the complete variable domain is DGGITQSPKYLFRKEGQNVTLSCEQNLNHDAMYWYRQDPGQGLRLIYYSQIVNDFQKGDIAEGYSVSREKKESFPLTVTSAQKNPTAFYLCASTRRQGAFEKLFFGSGTQLSVL.

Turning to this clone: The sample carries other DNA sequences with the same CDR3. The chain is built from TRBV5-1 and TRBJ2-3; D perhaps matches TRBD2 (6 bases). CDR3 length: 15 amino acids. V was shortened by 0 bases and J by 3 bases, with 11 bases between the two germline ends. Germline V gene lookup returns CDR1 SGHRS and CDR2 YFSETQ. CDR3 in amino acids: CASSLAGDRTDTQYF. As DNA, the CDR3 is TGCGCCAGCAGCTTGGCGGGAGATCGGACAGATACGCAGTATTTT.

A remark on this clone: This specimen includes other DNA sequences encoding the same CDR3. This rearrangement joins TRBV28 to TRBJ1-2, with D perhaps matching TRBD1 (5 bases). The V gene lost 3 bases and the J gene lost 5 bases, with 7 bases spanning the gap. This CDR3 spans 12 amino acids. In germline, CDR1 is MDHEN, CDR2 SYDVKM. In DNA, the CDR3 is TGTGCCAGCAGTTTGACAGCTTATGGCTACACCTTC. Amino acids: CASSLTAYGYTF.